The sequence of this TCR beta chain was determined in a study of blood T cell repertoires in COVID-19. About the study: Nucleic acid was either cDNA or gDNA, and it came from T cells, B-cell-depleted T cells, or PBMCs.

The method was immunoSEQ multiplex PCR; TCRdb's version includes in-frame clones alone and lacks a portion of them. The table includes approximately 280,000 clones, just under 90% detected once. The V end was cut by 4 bases, the J end by 3 bases, with 14 bases between. The germline gives CDR1 SQVTM, CDR2 ANQGSEA. The CDR3 has 14 residues. Cohorts were determined from participant-reported clinical history. What the recovered Cohort 3 donors had was two negative PCRs, clearance, or symptom resolution. Sequenced input: PBMCs or T cells enriched from blood (not recorded which). This sequence joins TRBV29-1 and TRBJ2-3; D gene unclear. This clonotype originated in a woman between 55 and 75 years old who had recovered from COVID-19. The CDR3 sequence is CSVARSSPTDTQYF. CDR3 in DNA: TGCAGCGTTGCGCGCAGTAGCCCGACAGATACGCAGTATTTT.